These 20 T cell receptor beta chains were all obtained from the same sample, sequenced in a study of shared clonotypes between healthy human individuals. Here immunoSEQ multiplex PCR was the method, and the copy in TCRdb shows in-frame clones only, minus some. The sample yields about 1.1 million clones, approximately 80% seen once. Sequencing was performed on memory CD4+ T cells from PBMCs. Regarding subset: CD45RA-negative fraction. Receptor source: a man aged 18-30 years in good health. Some clones in this sample may be carry-over from other donors' samples.

The chain links TRBV5-1 to TRBJ2-7, with D perhaps TRBD2 (7 bases). V was trimmed by 3 bases and J by 4 bases, leaving 17 bases between them. Looked up from germline, CDR1 is SGHRS and CDR2 is YFSETQ. This CDR3 region has 15 residues. CDR3 DNA sequence: TGCGCCAGCAGCTACCAATCAGGGGAGGGATACGAGCAGTACTTC. Encoded protein: CASSYQSGEGYEQYF.

Concerning this clone itself: One end of the junction fails to match germline, which may point to a read error. The chain recombines TRBV5-3 with TRBJ2-7; TRBD1 matches 8 bases. TRBV5-3 is sorted into the ORF group, with uncertain function. The length of the CDR3 is 14 residues. DNA of the CDR3: TGTGCCAGCAGCTTTGGACAGGGCCGGTACGAGCAGTACTTC. Its protein is CASSFGQGRYEQYF.

Only a few counts were recorded for this clone. The V and J genes are TRBV5-1 and TRBJ1-1; no firm D call. The germline gives CDR1 SGHRS, CDR2 YFSETQ. The CDR3 runs to 14 residues. With 1 base removed from V and 1 base from J, the gap between germline ends came to 8 bases. CDR3 bases: TGCGCCAGCAGCTTGTACAAACAGAACACTGAAGCTTTCTTT. Translation: CASSLYKQNTEAFF.

The rearrangement joins TRBV13 to TRBJ2-3, with D unclear. The CDR3 spans 12 residues. Germline-derived CDR1 and CDR2 are PRHDT and FYEKMQ (reference sequence). Trimming shortened V by 2 bases and J by 6 bases, and 6 bases separated the two germline ends. DNA of the CDR3: TGTGCCAGCAGCTTACAGGTGGATACGCAGTATTTT. It encodes CASSLQVDTQYF.

Notes on this clone: A clone one base away is much larger, so this may be a read error. The V gene is TRBV7-9, the J gene TRBJ2-6; no clear D. Trimming took 9 bases from V and 8 from J, leaving 14 bases between them. The CDR3 spans 13 residues. Per germline, CDR1 SEHNR and CDR2 FQNEAQ (reference sequence). DNA of the CDR3: TGTGCCAGTGGGCATCCCGGGTCCAACGTCCTGACTTTC. Translation gives CASGHPGSNVLTF.

The chain combines TRBV7-2 with TRBJ2-1; the match to TRBD2 covers 8 bases. The junction had 7 bases not matched to a gene; V was cut back by 5 bases and J by 4 bases. This CDR3 spans 15 amino acids. Germline loops: CDR1 SGHTA, CDR2 FQGNSA. CDR3 DNA: TGTGCCAGCAGCCCGAGCGGGGGACTGTACAATGAGCAGTTCTTC. Encoded protein: CASSPSGGLYNEQFF.

The rearrangement links TRBV28 to TRBJ2-7, with D tentatively TRBD1 or TRBD2 (5 bases each). Germline V CDR1 and CDR2: MDHEN, SYDVKM. The V gene lost 5 bases and the J gene lost 3 bases, with 20 bases spanning the gap. There are 16 residues in the CDR3. The CDR3 is CASSPPPRGSNYEQYF. The CDR3 bases are TGTGCCAGCAGTCCCCCTCCGAGGGGTTCCAACTACGAGCAGTACTTC.

The chain combines TRBV5-5 with TRBJ2-7; 7 nucleotides match TRBD1. The CDR3 extends over 13 amino acids. CDR1 and CDR2 from the germline V gene are SGHKS and YYEKEE (reference sequence). The trim removed 2 bases at V and 4 bases at J, leaving 3 bases unmatched. The CDR3 coding sequence is TGTGCCAGCAGCTTTTACAGGGGATACGAGCAGTACTTC. Its protein is CASSFYRGYEQYF.

The gene calls are TRBV7-8 and TRBJ1-5; 10 bases map to TRBD1. The CDR3 covers 16 residues. With 1 base clipped from V and 4 bases from J, the junction kept 4 bases outside the gene matches. CDR1 and CDR2 (germline): SGHVS, FQNEAQ. The CDR3 loop reads CASSLEGTGANQPQHF. CDR3 bases: TGTGCCAGCAGCTTAGAGGGGACAGGGGCTAATCAGCCCCAGCATTTT. Full variable domain (outside the CDR3, taken from reference TRBV7-8 and TRBJ1-5): GAGVSQSPRYKVAKRGQDVALRCDPISGHVSLFWYQQALGQGPEFLTYFQNEAQLDKSGLPSDRFFAERPEGSVSTLKIQRTQQEDSAVYLCASSLEGTGANQPQHFGDGTRLSIL.

V and J are TRBV11-3 and TRBJ2-1; D is ambiguous. CDR1 and CDR2 from the germline V gene are SGHNT and YENEEA. The length of the CDR3 is 12 residues. V dropped 8 bases and J dropped 9 bases, with 14 bases sitting between them. DNA for the CDR3: TGTGCCAGCTCCCGAGGAGCTGGTGAGCAGTTCTTC. Translated: CASSRGAGEQFF.

On this clone: Other DNA sequences in the sample encode the same CDR3. This chain links TRBV2 with TRBJ2-7; D gene ambiguous. From germline, CDR1 is SNHLY and CDR2 FYNNEI. Trimming removed 4 bases at V and 3 bases at J, with 4 bases between. The CDR3 contains 11 residues. CDR3 region: CASSGNYEQYF. In nucleotides, the CDR3 is TGTGCCAGCAGTGGCAACTACGAGCAGTACTTC.

This clone was detected only a few times. The J gene is TRBJ2-3, the V gene TRBV7-6; D not resolved. Trimming cost V 0 bases and J 2 bases, with 6 bases left between them. Germline-derived CDR1 and CDR2 are SGHVS and FNYEAQ. There are 14 residues in the CDR3. The DNA for the CDR3 is TGTGCCAGCAGCTTAGCGGCCTACACAGATACGCAGTATTTT. Amino acids: CASSLAAYTDTQYF.

This clone came up a few times. The chain carries TRBV7-9 and TRBJ2-7; TRBD2 might be the D (6 bases). CDR1 and CDR2 (germline): SEHNR, FQNEAQ (reference sequence). The CDR3 covers 16 residues. V lost 5 bases and J lost 1, with 18 bases in between. Written as DNA, the CDR3 is TGTGCCAGCAGCGCCATGGGACTTGCGATTTCCTACGAGCAGTACTTC. As protein: CASSAMGLAISYEQYF.

The chain uses TRBV27 and TRBJ1-2; D perhaps matches TRBD1 (5 bases). The germline V gene encodes CDR1 MNHEY and CDR2 SMNVEV (reference sequence). This CDR3 comprises 13 residues. Trimming pared 8 bases from V and 7 bases from J, leaving 17 bases between. In DNA form, the CDR3 reads TGTGCCAGCCCCTGGGACGCTCTATGTGGCTACACCTTC. Its protein is CASPWDALCGYTF.

This chain connects TRBV6-1 to TRBJ1-2, with unresolved D. Trimming pared 2 bases from V and 6 bases from J, leaving 13 bases between. The CDR3 extends over 14 amino acids. CDR1 and CDR2 from the germline V gene are MNHNS and SASEGT. The CDR3 spells CASSEWRRSDGYTF. The DNA of the CDR3 is TGTGCCAGCAGTGAATGGCGAAGGTCTGATGGCTACACCTTC.

The chain is built from TRBV28 and TRBJ2-7, with D unresolved. CDR3 length: 14 residues. Trimming shortened V by 3 bases and J by 4 bases, and 13 bases separated the two germline ends. From germline, CDR1 is MDHEN and CDR2 SYDVKM. This chain's CDR3 is CASSFPQKPYEQYF. In DNA, the CDR3 is TGTGCCAGCAGTTTTCCCCAGAAACCATACGAGCAGTACTTC. Full variable domain (outside the CDR3, taken from reference TRBV28 and TRBJ2-7): DVKVTQSSRYLVKRTGEKVFLECVQDMDHENMFWYRQDPGLGLRLIYFSYDVKMKEKGDIPEGYSVSREKKERFSLILESASTNQTSMYLCASSFPQKPYEQYFGPGTRLTVT.

The chain uses TRBV28 and TRBJ1-2, with D uncertain. CDR1 is MDHEN and CDR2 is SYDVKM in the germline V gene. This CDR3 comprises 13 residues. V lost 6 bases and J lost 2, with 10 bases in between. CDR3 nucleotides: TGTGCCAGCAGCGTACGGGAGAACTATGGCTACACCTTC. This encodes CASSVRENYGYTF.

Of note for this clone: This CDR3 is also generated by other DNA sequences in the sample. The chain is built from TRBV9 and TRBJ1-4; D ambiguous. CDR3 length equals 14 residues. CDR1 is SGDLS and CDR2 is YYNGEE in the germline V gene. The V gene lost 4 bases and the J gene lost 0 bases, with 7 bases spanning the gap. DNA for the CDR3: TGTGCCAGCAGCCCCCTGGCAACTAATGAAAAACTGTTTTTT. Its translation is CASSPLATNEKLFF.

This clone occurred many times. The sample holds other DNA sequences that translate to the same CDR3. The rearrangement links TRBV5-1 to TRBJ2-4; D gene unclear. The CDR3 consists of 14 residues. Trimming cost V 1 base and J 0 bases, with 5 bases left between them. Germline V gives CDR1 SGHRS, CDR2 YFSETQ. CDR3 residues: CASSLTLAKNIQYF. The DNA of the CDR3 is TGCGCCAGCAGCTTGACCCTAGCCAAAAACATTCAGTACTTC.

Only a few counts were recorded for this clone. J is TRBJ2-2 and V is TRBV6-1; TRBD1 is a possible D gene (6 bases). CDR3 length equals 13 residues. The germline V and J ends were trimmed by 7 bases and 1 base, with 7 bases remaining between them. In germline, CDR1 is MNHNS, CDR2 SASEGT. CDR3 DNA sequence: TGTGCCAGCAAACAGGGGAACACCGGGGAGCTGTTTTTT. It translates to CASKQGNTGELFF.